This T cell receptor beta chain was sequenced during a study of molecular identifiers for immune sequencing clone quantification. Both previously described methods and listed TCR primers were employed to make bulk TCR libraries. TCRdb passed the PCR reads through MiXCR, listing each CDR3 protein once. The sample records about 640,000 distinct CDR3 sequences, about 20% being singletons. Trimming took 7 bases from V and 4 from J, leaving 16 bases between them. The CDR3 totals 14 residues. CDR1 MNHEY and CDR2 SVGEGT come from the germline V gene. Only a few counts were recorded for this clonotype. Its cognate antigen is unknown. Findings of the study overall: Over 99% of CMV-specific effector molecules, but under 1% of naive ones, were in clones above 20 copies.

The sequenced material came from naive CD8+ T cells from blood, with Jurkat cell RNA spiked in. Subset given: FACS-sorted CD8+CD4-CCR7+CD45RA+ naive T cells. This TCR derives from a human donor in good health. Some libraries in this study had Jurkat cell RNA spiked in. The chain carries TRBV6-2 or TRBV6-3 and TRBJ1-1; D is ambiguous. The CDR3 nucleotides read TGTGCCAGCAAATCCAGCCCCGTGCCCACTGAAGCTTTCTTT. Its translation: CASKSSPVPTEAFF.